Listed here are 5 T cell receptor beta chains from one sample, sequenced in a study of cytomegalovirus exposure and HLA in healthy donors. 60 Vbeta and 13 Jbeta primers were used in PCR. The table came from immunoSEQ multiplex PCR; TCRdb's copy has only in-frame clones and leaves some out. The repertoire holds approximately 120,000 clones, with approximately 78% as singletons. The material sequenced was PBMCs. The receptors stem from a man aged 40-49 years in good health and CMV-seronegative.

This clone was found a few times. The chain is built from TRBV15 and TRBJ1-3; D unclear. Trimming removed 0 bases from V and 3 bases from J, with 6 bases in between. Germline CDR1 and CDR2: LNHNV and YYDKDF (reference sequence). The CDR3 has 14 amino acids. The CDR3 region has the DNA TGTGCCACCAGCAGAGAAGCTCTTGGAAACACCATATATTTT. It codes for CATSREALGNTIYF.

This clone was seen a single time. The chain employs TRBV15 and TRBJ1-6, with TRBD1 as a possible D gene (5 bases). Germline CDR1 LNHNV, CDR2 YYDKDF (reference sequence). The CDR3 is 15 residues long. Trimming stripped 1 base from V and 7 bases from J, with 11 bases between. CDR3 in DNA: TGTGCCACCAGCAGAGCCGGAGACAGCAATTCACCCCTCCACTTT. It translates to CATSRAGDSNSPLHF.

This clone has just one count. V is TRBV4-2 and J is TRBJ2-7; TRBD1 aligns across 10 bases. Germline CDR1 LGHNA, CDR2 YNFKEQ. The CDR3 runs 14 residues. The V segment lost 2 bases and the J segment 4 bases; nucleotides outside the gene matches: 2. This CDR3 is CASSQPGQGYEQYF. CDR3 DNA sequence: TGTGCCAGCAGCCAACCGGGACAGGGGTACGAGCAGTACTTC.

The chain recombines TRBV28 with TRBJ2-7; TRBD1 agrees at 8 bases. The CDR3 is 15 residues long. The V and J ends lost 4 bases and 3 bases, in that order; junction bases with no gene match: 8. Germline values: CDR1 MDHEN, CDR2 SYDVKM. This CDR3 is CASSSGQGMVYEQYF. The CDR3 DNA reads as TGTGCCAGCAGTTCCGGACAGGGTATGGTCTACGAGCAGTACTTC.

The CDR3 nucleotides read TGTGCCAGCAGGGGGGGAGGGACAGGGAGTACTGAAGCTTTCTTT. It is translated as CASRGGGTGSTEAFF. This sequence joins TRBV2 and TRBJ1-1, with TRBD1 matching 9 bases. The CDR3 is 15 residues long. With V trimmed by 6 bases and J by 5 bases, 10 bases remained unmatched. Germline CDR1 SNHLY, CDR2 FYNNEI.